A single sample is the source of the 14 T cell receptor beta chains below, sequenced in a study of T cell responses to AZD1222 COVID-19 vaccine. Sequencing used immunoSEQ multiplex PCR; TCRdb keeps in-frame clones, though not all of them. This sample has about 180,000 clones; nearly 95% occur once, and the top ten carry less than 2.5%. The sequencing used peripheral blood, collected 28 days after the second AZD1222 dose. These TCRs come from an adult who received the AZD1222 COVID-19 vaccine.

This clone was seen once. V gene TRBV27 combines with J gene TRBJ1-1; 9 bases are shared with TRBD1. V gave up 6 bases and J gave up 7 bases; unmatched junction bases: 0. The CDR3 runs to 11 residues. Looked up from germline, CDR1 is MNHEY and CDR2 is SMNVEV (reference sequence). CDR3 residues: CASRDRGEAFF. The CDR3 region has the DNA TGTGCCAGCAGGGACAGGGGTGAAGCTTTCTTT.

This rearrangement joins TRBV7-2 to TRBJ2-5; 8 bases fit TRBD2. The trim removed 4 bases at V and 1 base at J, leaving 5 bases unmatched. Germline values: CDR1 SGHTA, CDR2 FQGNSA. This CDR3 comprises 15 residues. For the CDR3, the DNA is TGTGCCAGCAGCTCGTGGGGGACTAGCCAAGAGACCCAGTACTTC. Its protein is CASSSWGTSQETQYF.

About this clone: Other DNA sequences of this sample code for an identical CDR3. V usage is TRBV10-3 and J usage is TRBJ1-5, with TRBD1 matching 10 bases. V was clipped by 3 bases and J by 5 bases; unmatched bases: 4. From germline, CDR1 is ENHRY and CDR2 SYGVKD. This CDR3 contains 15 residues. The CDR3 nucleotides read TGTGCCATCAGTGATTCGGACAGGGGGTATCAGCCCCAGCATTTT. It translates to CAISDSDRGYQPQHF.

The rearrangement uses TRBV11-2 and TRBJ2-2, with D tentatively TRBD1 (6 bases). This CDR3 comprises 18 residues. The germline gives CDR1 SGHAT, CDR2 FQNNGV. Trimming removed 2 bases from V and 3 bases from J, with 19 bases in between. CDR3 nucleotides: TGTGCCAGCAGCTTAAGCCCCTGGGCAGGGGAACACACCGGGGAGCTGTTTTTT. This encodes CASSLSPWAGEHTGELFF.

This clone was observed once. CDR3 coding DNA: TGCGCCAGCAGCTTGGCGGGGGGCAATGAGCAGTTCTTC. Translation: CASSLAGGNEQFF. The chain links TRBV5-1 to TRBJ2-1; 7 bases are shared with TRBD2. J lost 6 bases, V lost 0 bases, and 0 bases had no gene match. The CDR3 is made up of 13 amino acids. Germline assignment: CDR1 SGHRS and CDR2 YFSETQ.

CDR3 coding DNA: TGTGCCAGCAGTTTCCGGCCCCCCGTTGGAAACACCATATATTTT. This sequence encodes CASSFRPPVGNTIYF. The rearrangement links TRBV7-9 to TRBJ1-3; D not certain. V was pared by 6 bases and J by 3 bases, with 15 bases between. CDR3 length equals 15 residues. Germline V gene sequence: CDR1 SEHNR, CDR2 FQNEAQ (reference sequence).

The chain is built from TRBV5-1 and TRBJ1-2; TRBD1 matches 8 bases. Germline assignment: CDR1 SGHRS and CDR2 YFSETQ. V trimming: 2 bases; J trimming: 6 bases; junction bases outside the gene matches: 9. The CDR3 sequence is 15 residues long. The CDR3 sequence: CASSLGDRLSDGYTF. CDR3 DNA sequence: TGCGCCAGCAGCTTAGGGGACAGGCTGTCGGATGGCTACACCTTC.

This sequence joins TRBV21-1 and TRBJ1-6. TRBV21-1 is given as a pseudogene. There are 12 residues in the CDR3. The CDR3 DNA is TGTGCCAGCAGATGGTGGAATTCACCCCTCCACTTT. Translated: CASRWWNSPLHF.

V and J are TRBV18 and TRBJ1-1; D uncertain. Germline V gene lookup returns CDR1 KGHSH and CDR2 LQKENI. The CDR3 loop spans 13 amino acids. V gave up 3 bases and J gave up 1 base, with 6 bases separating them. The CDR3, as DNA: TGTGCCAGCTCACCTGACACGAACACTGAAGCTTTCTTT. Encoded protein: CASSPDTNTEAFF.

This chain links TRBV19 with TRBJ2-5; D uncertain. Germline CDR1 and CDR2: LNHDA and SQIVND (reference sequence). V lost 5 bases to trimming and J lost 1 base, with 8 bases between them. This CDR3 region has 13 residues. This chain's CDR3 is CASSPQAQETQYF. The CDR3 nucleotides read TGTGCCAGTAGTCCGCAGGCCCAAGAGACCCAGTACTTC.

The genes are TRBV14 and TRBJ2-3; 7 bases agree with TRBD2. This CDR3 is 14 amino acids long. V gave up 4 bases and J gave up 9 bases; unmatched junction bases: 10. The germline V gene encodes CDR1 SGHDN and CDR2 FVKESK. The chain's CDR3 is CASSPTLRTRTQYF. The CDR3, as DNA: TGTGCCAGCAGCCCGACGCTAAGGACTAGAACGCAGTATTTT.

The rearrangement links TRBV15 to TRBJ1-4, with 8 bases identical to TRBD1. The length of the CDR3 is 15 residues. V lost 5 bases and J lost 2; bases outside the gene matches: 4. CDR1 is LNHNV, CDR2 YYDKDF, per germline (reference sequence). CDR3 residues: CATSYYRGTNEKLFF. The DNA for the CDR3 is TGTGCCACCAGCTACTACAGGGGGACTAATGAAAAACTGTTTTTT.

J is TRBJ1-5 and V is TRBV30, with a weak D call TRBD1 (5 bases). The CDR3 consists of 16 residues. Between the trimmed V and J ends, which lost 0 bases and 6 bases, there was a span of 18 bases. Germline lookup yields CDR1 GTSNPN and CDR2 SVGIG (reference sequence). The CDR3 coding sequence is TGTGCCTGGAGTGTTCGTGCATCGGGGCGTACTCAGCCCCAGCATTTT. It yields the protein CAWSVRASGRTQPQHF. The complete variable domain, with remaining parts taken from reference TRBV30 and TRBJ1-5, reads SQTIHQWPATLVQPVGSPLSLECTVEGTSNPNLYWYRQAAGRGLQLLFYSVGIGQISSEVPQNLSASRPQDRQFILSSKKLLLSDSGFYLCAWSVRASGRTQPQHFGDGTRLSIL.

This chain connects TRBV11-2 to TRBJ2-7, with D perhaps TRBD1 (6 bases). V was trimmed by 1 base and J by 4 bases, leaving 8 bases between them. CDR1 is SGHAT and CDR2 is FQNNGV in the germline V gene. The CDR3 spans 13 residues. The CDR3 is CASSLGGLYEQYF. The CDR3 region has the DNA TGTGCCAGCAGCTTAGGGGGGCTATACGAGCAGTACTTC.